Here is one TCR beta chain with its context. Its antigen remains unknown. Amplification used 60 Vbeta primers and 13 Jbeta primers. Clones were read by immunoSEQ multiplex PCR, and TCRdb kept only the in-frame ones, dropping some. The sample holds about 160,000 clones. Germline assignment: CDR1 SGHDT and CDR2 YYEEEE. This CDR3 contains 15 residues. Trimming stripped 4 bases from V and 0 bases from J, with 14 bases between. These data are taken from a study of cytomegalovirus exposure and HLA in healthy donors. Study results and limitations: Per a prior analysis, the majority of TCR beta V segments were productive roughly 87% or roughly 30% of the time. The classifier reportedly diagnosed cytomegalovirus status with high sensitivity and specificity.

Sample: PBMCs. The rearrangement joins TRBV5-6 to TRBJ2-7, with D tentatively TRBD1 (5 bases). This sequence originates from a man between 25 and 39 years old in good health and CMV-seronegative. CDR3 sequence (DNA): TGTGCCAGCAGCCCCCCGACAGAGCACTCCTACGAGCAGTACTTC. This sequence encodes CASSPPTEHSYEQYF.